The clone carrying this T cell receptor beta chain appeared many times. Its antigen is not known. Looked up from germline, CDR1 is MGHRA and CDR2 is YSYEKL. This CDR3 contains 17 residues. V lost 1 base and J lost 2, with 14 bases in between. These data are taken from a study of early T cells in non-severe SARS-CoV-2 infection. On the study more broadly: Bulk RNA isolated from unsorted whole blood underwent sequencing; chains were not paired.

Points from the study as a whole: Comparison of clonotypes with VDJdb favored anti-spike CD8 responses while missing private and CD4 specificities.

Individual cDNA molecules each received unique molecular identifiers attached to them. TCRdb fed the 5' RACE reads into MiXCR, producing one record per CDR3 protein. This sample has 69,000 or so distinct CDR3 sequences; roughly 4.5% occur once, and the top ten carry roughly 3.4%. This specimen was whole blood, taken at baseline. The chain joins TRBV4-1 to TRBJ1-4; D gene uncertain. The receptor was derived from an adult who was a healthcare worker with PCR-confirmed SARS-CoV-2 infection or an uninfected control (not recorded which). The donor label of this sample is uncertain. The CDR3 bases are TGCGCCAGCAGCCAAGCAGTAGCACAGACGACTAATGAAAAACTGTTTTTT. Protein product: CASSQAVAQTTNEKLFF.